The present TCR beta chain was sequenced within a study of sequential checkpoint blockade in melanoma. Sequencing was performed with immunoSEQ multiplex PCR; in TCRdb, only in-frame clones are kept and a portion is missing. The table shows 20,000 or so clones, with 70% to 80% occurring only once. J gave up 5 bases and V 3 bases, and 6 bases lay outside the gene matches. CDR3 length: 14 amino acids. Germline V gene sequence: CDR1 MDHEN, CDR2 SYDVKM. Sample treatment: randomized to nivolumab then ipilimumab (arm A) or the reverse (arm B). From thawed PBMCs, live CD3+CD8+ cells negative for CD19 and CD56 were sorted.

The clonotype comes from a human donor with melanoma. The rearrangement links TRBV28 to TRBJ2-5, with 7 bases fitting TRBD1. The source was CD8+ T cells sorted from blood (inferred from file names), collected from a patient given nivolumab and ipilimumab in sequence. The DNA for the CDR3 is TGTGCCAGCAGTTTTAGACAGGGAACCGAGACCCAGTACTTC. This encodes CASSFRQGTETQYF.